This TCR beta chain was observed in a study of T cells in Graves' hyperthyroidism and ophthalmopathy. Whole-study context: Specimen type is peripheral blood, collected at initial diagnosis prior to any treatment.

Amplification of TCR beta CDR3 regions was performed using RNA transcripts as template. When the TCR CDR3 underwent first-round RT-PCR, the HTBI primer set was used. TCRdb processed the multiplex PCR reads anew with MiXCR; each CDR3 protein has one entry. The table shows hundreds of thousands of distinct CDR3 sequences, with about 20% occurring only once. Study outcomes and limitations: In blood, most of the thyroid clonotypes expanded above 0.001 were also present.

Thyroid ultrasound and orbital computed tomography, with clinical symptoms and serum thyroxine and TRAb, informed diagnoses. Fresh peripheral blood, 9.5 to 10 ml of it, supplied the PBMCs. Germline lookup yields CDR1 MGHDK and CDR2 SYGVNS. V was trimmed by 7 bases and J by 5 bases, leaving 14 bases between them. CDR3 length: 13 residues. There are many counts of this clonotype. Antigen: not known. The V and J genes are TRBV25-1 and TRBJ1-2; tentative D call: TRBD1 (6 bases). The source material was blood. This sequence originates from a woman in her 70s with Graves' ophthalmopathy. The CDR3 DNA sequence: TGTGCCAGCACCTCTGGACAGCCTTATGGCTACACCTTC. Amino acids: CASTSGQPYGYTF.